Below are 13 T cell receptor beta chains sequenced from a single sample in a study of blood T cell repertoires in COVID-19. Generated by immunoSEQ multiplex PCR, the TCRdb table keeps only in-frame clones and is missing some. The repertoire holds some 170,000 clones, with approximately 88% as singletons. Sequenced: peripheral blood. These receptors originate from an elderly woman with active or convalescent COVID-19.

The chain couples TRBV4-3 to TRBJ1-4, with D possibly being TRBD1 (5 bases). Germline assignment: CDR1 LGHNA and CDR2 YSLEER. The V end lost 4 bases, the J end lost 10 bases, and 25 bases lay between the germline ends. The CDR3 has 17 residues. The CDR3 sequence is CASSPLGGDPGSRKLFF. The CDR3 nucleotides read TGCGCCAGCAGCCCCCTGGGGGGAGACCCCGGTAGTAGAAAACTGTTTTTT.

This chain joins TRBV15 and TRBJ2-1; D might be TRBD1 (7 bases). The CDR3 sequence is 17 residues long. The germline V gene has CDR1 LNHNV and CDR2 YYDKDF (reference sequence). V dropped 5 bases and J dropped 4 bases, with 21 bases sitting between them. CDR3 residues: CATSLFGQVGTYNEQFF. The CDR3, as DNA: TGTGCCACCAGCTTATTCGGACAGGTTGGGACTTACAATGAGCAGTTCTTC.

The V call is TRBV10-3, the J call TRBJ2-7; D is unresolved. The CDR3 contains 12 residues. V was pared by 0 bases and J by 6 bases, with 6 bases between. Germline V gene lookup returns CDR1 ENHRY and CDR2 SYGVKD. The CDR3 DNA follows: TGTGCCATCAGTGAGTCTGAGATCGAGCAGTACTTC. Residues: CAISESEIEQYF.

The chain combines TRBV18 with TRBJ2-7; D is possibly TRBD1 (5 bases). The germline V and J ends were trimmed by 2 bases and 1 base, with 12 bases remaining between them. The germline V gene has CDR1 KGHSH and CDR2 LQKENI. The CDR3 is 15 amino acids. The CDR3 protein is CASSPSRAGSYEQYF. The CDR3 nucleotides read TGTGCCAGCTCACCAAGTAGGGCAGGGTCCTACGAGCAGTACTTC. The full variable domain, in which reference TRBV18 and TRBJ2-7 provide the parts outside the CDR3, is NAGVMQNPRHLVRRRGQEARLRCSPMKGHSHVYWYRQLPEEGLKFMVYLQKENIIDESGMPKERFSAEFPKEGPSILRIQQVVRGDSAAYFCASSPSRAGSYEQYFGPGTRLTVT.

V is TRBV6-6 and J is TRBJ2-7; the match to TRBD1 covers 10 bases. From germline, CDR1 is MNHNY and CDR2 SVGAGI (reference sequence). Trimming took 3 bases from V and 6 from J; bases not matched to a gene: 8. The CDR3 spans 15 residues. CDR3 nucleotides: TGTGCCAGCAGTTATCCCCAGACAGGGGGCGGCGAGCAGTACTTC. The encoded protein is CASSYPQTGGGEQYF.

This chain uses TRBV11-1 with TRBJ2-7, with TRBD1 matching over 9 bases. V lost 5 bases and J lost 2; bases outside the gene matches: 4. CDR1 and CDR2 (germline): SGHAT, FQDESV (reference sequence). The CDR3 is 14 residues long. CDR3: CASSLGTGPYEQYF. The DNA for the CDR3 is TGTGCCAGCAGCCTCGGGACAGGGCCCTACGAGCAGTACTTC.

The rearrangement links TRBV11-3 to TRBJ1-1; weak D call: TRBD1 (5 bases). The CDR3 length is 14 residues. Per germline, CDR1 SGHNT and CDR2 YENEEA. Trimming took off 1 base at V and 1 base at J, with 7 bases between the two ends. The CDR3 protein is CASSLVQGNTEAFF. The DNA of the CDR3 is TGTGCCAGCAGCTTAGTTCAGGGGAACACTGAAGCTTTCTTT.

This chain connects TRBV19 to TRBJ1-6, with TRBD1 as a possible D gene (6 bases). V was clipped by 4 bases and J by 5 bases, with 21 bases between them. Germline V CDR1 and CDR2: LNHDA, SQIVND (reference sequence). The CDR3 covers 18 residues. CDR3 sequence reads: CASSNRASSPSNNSPLHF. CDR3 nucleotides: TGTGCCAGTAGTAACAGGGCCTCCTCCCCGTCAAATAATTCACCCCTCCACTTT.

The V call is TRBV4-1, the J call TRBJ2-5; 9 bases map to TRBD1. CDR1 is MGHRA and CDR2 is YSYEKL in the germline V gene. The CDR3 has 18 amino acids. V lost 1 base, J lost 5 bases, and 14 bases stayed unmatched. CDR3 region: CASSQGEQGAGAEETQYF. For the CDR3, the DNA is TGCGCCAGCAGCCAAGGGGAACAGGGGGCGGGGGCGGAGGAGACCCAGTACTTC.

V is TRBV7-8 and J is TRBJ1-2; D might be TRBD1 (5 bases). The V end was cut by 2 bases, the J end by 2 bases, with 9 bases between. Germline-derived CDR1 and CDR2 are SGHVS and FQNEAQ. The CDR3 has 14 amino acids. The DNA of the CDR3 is TGTGCCAGCAGCTTATATGGGGGGAACTATGGCTACACCTTC. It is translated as CASSLYGGNYGYTF.

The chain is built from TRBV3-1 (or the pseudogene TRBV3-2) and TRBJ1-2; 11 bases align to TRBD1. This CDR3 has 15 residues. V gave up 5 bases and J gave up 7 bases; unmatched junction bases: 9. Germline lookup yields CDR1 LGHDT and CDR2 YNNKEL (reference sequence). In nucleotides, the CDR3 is TGTGCCAGCAGCACTCCCGGGACAGGGGGATCTGGCTACACCTTC. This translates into CASSTPGTGGSGYTF.

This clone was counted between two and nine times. In DNA form, the CDR3 reads TGTGCTACCAGAAGGGTTGCGGGTGGTGGCTACACCTTC. Translation gives CATRRVAGGGYTF. This sequence joins TRBV7-7 and TRBJ1-2; D unresolved. CDR1 is SSHAT and CDR2 is FNYEAQ in the germline V gene (reference sequence). The CDR3 runs 13 residues.

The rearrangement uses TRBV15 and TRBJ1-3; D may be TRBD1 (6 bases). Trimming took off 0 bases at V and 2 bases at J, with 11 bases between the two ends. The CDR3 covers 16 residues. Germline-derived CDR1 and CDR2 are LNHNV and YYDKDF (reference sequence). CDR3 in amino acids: CATSRDLQGTGNTIYF. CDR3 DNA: TGTGCCACCAGCAGAGATCTACAGGGTACTGGAAACACCATATATTTT.